These 16 T cell receptor beta chains originate from one sample sequenced in a study of T cell responses to AZD1222 COVID-19 vaccine. Generated by immunoSEQ multiplex PCR, the TCRdb table keeps only in-frame clones and is missing some. This table has around 62,000 clones, about 90% appearing once. The source material was peripheral blood, sampled on day 0 of AZD1222 vaccination. These receptors were obtained from an adult in good health.

The chain carries TRBV5-6 and TRBJ1-1, with D unclear. Germline CDR1 and CDR2: SGHDT and YYEEEE. V gave up 0 bases and J gave up 4 bases, with 10 bases separating them. CDR3 length equals 14 residues. DNA for the CDR3: TGTGCCAGCAGCTTGGGGCCCCTCGGCACTGAAGCTTTCTTT. The encoded protein is CASSLGPLGTEAFF.

Only one count was recorded for this clone. This rearrangement joins TRBV5-4 to TRBJ2-3; TRBD2 matches 13 bases. This CDR3 region has 17 residues. Per germline, CDR1 SGHNT and CDR2 YYREEE (reference sequence). V lost 4 bases to trimming and J lost 6 bases; unmatched junction nucleotides: 11. In DNA form, the CDR3 reads TGTGCCAGCAGCCCACGACTAGCGGGGGGTAGTGAGGATACGCAGTATTTT. Its translation: CASSPRLAGGSEDTQYF. The full variable domain, rest sourced from reference TRBV5-4 and TRBJ2-3, is ETGVTQSPTHLIKTRGQQVTLRCSSQSGHNTVSWYQQALGQGPQFIFQYYREEENGRGNFPPRFSGLQFPNYSSELNVNALELDDSALYLCASSPRLAGGSEDTQYFGPGTRLTVL.

The chain is built from TRBV6-5 and TRBJ1-1; D not certain. The V and J ends lost 2 bases and 5 bases respectively, with 9 bases between them. CDR3 length: 13 residues. Germline assignment: CDR1 MNHEY and CDR2 SVGAGI. As DNA, the CDR3 is TGTGCCAGCAGTTACGGGGAAAGGACTGAAGCTTTCTTT. This encodes CASSYGERTEAFF.

This chain connects TRBV29-1 to TRBJ1-3, with D unresolved. V was clipped by 4 bases and J by 1 base, with 5 bases between them. CDR1 and CDR2 from the germline V gene are SQVTM and ANQGSEA. The CDR3 totals 12 residues. The CDR3 spells CSVGVSGNTIYF. CDR3 DNA: TGCAGCGTTGGTGTGTCTGGAAACACCATATATTTT.

The chain has TRBV5-1 and TRBJ2-5; no clear D. CDR1 is SGHRS and CDR2 is YFSETQ in the germline V gene. CDR3 size: 13 residues. Trimming stripped 5 bases from V and 2 bases from J, with 10 bases between. The chain's CDR3 is CASSRSEQETQYF. DNA of the CDR3: TGCGCCAGCAGTAGGAGCGAGCAAGAGACCCAGTACTTC. The variable domain in full, completed from reference TRBV5-1 and TRBJ2-5, reads KAGVTQTPRYLIKTRGQQVTLSCSPISGHRSVSWYQQTPGQGLQFLFEYFSETQRNKGNFPGRFSGRQFSNSRSEMNVSTLELGDSALYLCASSRSEQETQYFGPGTRLLVL.

This rearrangement joins TRBV10-3 to TRBJ1-2; D gene ambiguous. Trimming took off 2 bases at V and 4 bases at J, with 5 bases between the two ends. CDR3 length: 12 amino acids. The germline V gene encodes CDR1 ENHRY and CDR2 SYGVKD. CDR3 DNA sequence: TGTGCCATCAGTGAGGTGATCTATGGCTACACCTTC. Translation gives CAISEVIYGYTF.

This chain uses TRBV4-1 with TRBJ1-3; D is perhaps TRBD1 (5 bases). CDR3 length equals 13 residues. From germline, CDR1 is MGHRA and CDR2 YSYEKL. CDR3 bases: TGCGGCGTGGGGGAAAGCTCTGGAAACACCATATATTTT. As protein: CGVGESSGNTIYF.

The CDR3 DNA follows: TGTGCCAGCAGCCCCAGACTAGCGGGGGATGAGACCCAGTACTTC. Protein product: CASSPRLAGDETQYF. The gene calls are TRBV7-6 and TRBJ2-5, with 12 bases fitting TRBD2. The length of the CDR3 is 15 residues. V was pared by 5 bases and J by 5 bases, with 6 bases of the junction left unmatched. CDR1 and CDR2 (germline): SGHVS, FNYEAQ.

This chain joins TRBV2 and TRBJ1-3; D remains ambiguous. Germline V gives CDR1 SNHLY, CDR2 FYNNEI. The CDR3 is 16 amino acids. V lost 6 bases and J lost 2, with 17 bases in between. The CDR3 region is CASSHPRRTPGNTIYF. The CDR3 DNA reads as TGTGCCAGCAGCCATCCCCGACGGACGCCTGGAAACACCATATATTTT.

CDR3 nucleotide sequence: TGTGCCAGCAGCACGCAGGGGGCGGGTGAAAAACTGTTTTTT. Protein: CASSTQGAGEKLFF. V is TRBV5-4 and J is TRBJ1-4; TRBD1 matches 8 bases. The germline CDR1 and CDR2 sequences are SGHNT and YYREEE (reference sequence). The CDR3 is made up of 14 amino acids. The J segment lost 7 bases and the V segment lost 4 bases, leaving 6 bases of the junction unmatched.

J is TRBJ2-1 and V is TRBV11-2; 9 bases fit TRBD2. The trim removed 4 bases at V and 10 bases at J, leaving 14 bases unmatched. The germline gives CDR1 SGHAT, CDR2 FQNNGV. The CDR3 is 16 residues long. This CDR3 reads CASSSPGLAQNREQFF. The CDR3, as DNA: TGTGCCAGCAGCTCTCCGGGACTAGCACAAAACCGAGAGCAGTTCTTC.

The chain employs TRBV12-3 or TRBV12-4 and TRBJ1-2, with D unresolved. CDR3 length equals 11 residues. V was shortened by 2 bases and J by 7 bases, with 5 bases between the two germline ends. CDR3 nucleotides: TGTGCCAGCAGTTTACTGGGTGGCTACACCTTC. Its protein product is CASSLLGGYTF.

This chain links TRBV11-2 with TRBJ2-3; TRBD1 or TRBD2 may be the D gene (6 bases each). The germline V gene encodes CDR1 SGHAT and CDR2 FQNNGV. The V gene lost 5 bases and the J gene lost 0 bases, with 9 bases spanning the gap. The CDR3 runs to 14 residues. This CDR3 is CASSLGGSTDTQYF. DNA of the CDR3: TGTGCCAGCAGCCTAGGGGGGAGCACAGATACGCAGTATTTT.

The chain carries TRBV5-5 and TRBJ1-4; 11 positions match TRBD1. This CDR3 contains 15 residues. After removal of 1 base from V and 8 bases from J, the junction contained 4 bases not matched to a gene. The germline CDR1 and CDR2 sequences are SGHKS and YYEKEE (reference sequence). DNA of the CDR3: TGTGCCAGCAGCTTGTGGGACAGGGGGGACGAAAAACTGTTTTTT. This sequence encodes CASSLWDRGDEKLFF.

The gene calls are TRBV15 and TRBJ1-2; D gene unclear. CDR1 is LNHNV and CDR2 is YYDKDF in the germline V gene (reference sequence). The V gene lost 0 bases and the J gene lost 8 bases, with 16 bases spanning the gap. The CDR3 is 15 residues long. The CDR3 DNA sequence: TGTGCCACCAGCAGAGATCGAGAAGAGTCGAGAGGCTACACCTTC. Amino acids: CATSRDREESRGYTF.

V usage is TRBV4-1 and J usage is TRBJ1-4, with a tentative D call TRBD1 (5 bases). Deletions cut 8 bases from V and 4 bases from J, with 14 bases between. The CDR3 loop spans 14 amino acids. CDR1 is MGHRA, CDR2 YSYEKL, per germline. Here the CDR3 DNA reads TGCGCCAGCGGTACAGGCCCCGATAATGAAAAACTGTTTTTT. It codes for CASGTGPDNEKLFF.